What follows are 25 T cell receptor beta chains derived from one specimen sequenced in a study of CD8 T cells in Susac syndrome. With random hexamers, reverse transcription was performed on about 0.5 to 1 ug of RNA. TCRdb fed the immunoSEQ multiplex PCR reads into MiXCR, producing one record per CDR3 protein. The repertoire consists of under 150,000 distinct CDR3 sequences, with around 91% occurring once and the leading ten covering approximately 0.24%. Sample: CD8+ T cells from PBMCs. These receptors were collected from a human donor with multiple sclerosis.

The genes are TRBV6-5 and TRBJ2-1; D not certain. Germline CDR1 and CDR2: MNHEY and SVGAGI. The CDR3 is 15 amino acids. Trimming took 2 bases from V and 0 from J, leaving 8 bases between them. The DNA for the CDR3 is TGTGCCAGCAGTTACACCCCGAGCTCCTACAATGAGCAGTTCTTC. Translating gives CASSYTPSSYNEQFF.

The V call is TRBV7-8, the J call TRBJ1-5, with TRBD1 identical over 7 bases. The CDR3 runs 15 residues. Germline V lookup: CDR1 SGHVS, CDR2 FQNEAQ. Trimming removed 3 bases from V and 5 bases from J; junction bases left unmatched: 7. CDR3 DNA: TGTGCCAGCAGCTTTACAGGGGAGTCGGATCAGCCCCAGCATTTT. Translated, it gives CASSFTGESDQPQHF.

The gene calls are TRBV10-2 and TRBJ2-5; perhaps TRBD1 as D (6 bases). Germline CDR1 is WSHSY and CDR2 is SAAADI. There are 12 residues in the CDR3. Trimming took off 3 bases at V and 4 bases at J, with 6 bases between the two ends. The CDR3, as DNA: TGCGCCAGCAGTGAACAGGGAGAGACCCAGTACTTC. Translating it yields CASSEQGETQYF.

The chain has TRBV19 and TRBJ2-7; 14 bases are a match to TRBD2. Germline CDR1 reads LNHDA; CDR2 reads SQIVND (reference sequence). CDR3 length: 14 residues. The junction had 2 bases not matched to a gene; V was cut back by 8 bases and J by 2 bases. CDR3: CASGTSGGAYEQYF. CDR3 nucleotide sequence: TGTGCCAGTGGGACTAGCGGGGGAGCCTACGAGCAGTACTTC.

This sequence joins TRBV24-1 and TRBJ2-1; the D is unclear. With 3 bases removed from V and 7 bases from J, the gap between germline ends came to 12 bases. The CDR3 is made up of 14 amino acids. CDR1 and CDR2 (germline): KGHDR, SFDVKD. DNA for the CDR3: TGTGCCACCAGTGATAGGACGGGTTTGAATGAGCAGTTCTTC. Protein product: CATSDRTGLNEQFF.

The chain uses TRBV7-6 and TRBJ2-7; TRBD1 might be the D (6 bases). The V end lost 0 bases, the J end lost 0 bases, and 9 bases lay between the germline ends. CDR3 length: 15 residues. Germline V gene data show CDR1 as SGHVS and CDR2 as FNYEAQ. CDR3 sequence reads: CASSLAGAYSYEQYF. The CDR3 DNA reads as TGTGCCAGCAGCTTAGCGGGGGCTTACTCCTACGAGCAGTACTTC.

The CDR3 reads CASSVDAPTAAGTGNTIYF. The CDR3 bases are TGTGCCAGCAGCGTAGACGCCCCGACAGCCGCGGGGACTGGAAACACCATATATTTT. The chain couples TRBV9 to TRBJ1-3; tentative D call: TRBD1 (5 bases). Germline V gene lookup returns CDR1 SGDLS and CDR2 YYNGEE. This CDR3 comprises 19 residues. Trimming removed 0 bases at V and 2 bases at J, with 21 bases between.

This sequence joins TRBV12-3 or TRBV12-4 and TRBJ1-1; 7 bases line up with TRBD1. The J segment lost 7 bases and the V segment lost 5 bases, leaving 4 bases of the junction unmatched. This CDR3 is built from 12 residues. CDR3 coding DNA: TGTGCCAGCAGTCTGACAGGGATTGAAGCTTTCTTT. It yields the protein CASSLTGIEAFF.

The chain carries TRBV12-3 or TRBV12-4 and TRBJ2-6; TRBD1 is a possible D gene (5 bases). Trimming took off 8 bases at V and 7 bases at J, with 9 bases between the two ends. This CDR3 has 12 amino acids. CDR3 nucleotide sequence: TGTGCCAGCGATCAGGGTGCCAACGTCCTGACTTTC. As protein: CASDQGANVLTF.

The genes are TRBV18 and TRBJ2-2; D uncertain. The CDR3 covers 15 residues. CDR1 and CDR2 from the germline V gene are KGHSH and LQKENI. The V and J ends lost 3 bases and 1 base respectively, with 9 bases between them. The CDR3 nucleotides are TGTGCCAGCTCACCGGTTCCAGGGAACACCGGGGAGCTGTTTTTT. Residues: CASSPVPGNTGELFF.

With regard to this clonotype: It is unclear where the CDR3 begins or ends on the DNA, so no DNA is shown, and the CDR3 is as TCRdb lists it. The chain links TRBV20-1 to TRBJ1-1; TRBD1, the table's D call, lacks a check against the DNA. Germline V gives CDR1 DFQATT, CDR2 SNEGSKA (reference sequence). The CDR3 is 15 residues long, counting both termini. Here the CDR3 reads CSASFGAGTDTEAFF.

The chain has TRBV7-8 and TRBJ1-5; D might be TRBD1 (6 bases). CDR3 length: 15 amino acids. The germline V gene encodes CDR1 SGHVS and CDR2 FQNEAQ. V lost 4 bases, J lost 4 bases, and 14 bases lay in between. This CDR3 reads CASSSETGGNQPQHF. The CDR3 DNA is TGTGCCAGCAGCTCGGAGACAGGAGGAAATCAGCCCCAGCATTTT.

This rearrangement joins TRBV6-2 or TRBV6-3 to TRBJ2-7, with 7 bases lining up with TRBD1. This CDR3 is 13 amino acids long. Germline-derived CDR1 and CDR2 are MNHEY and SVGEGT. The J segment lost 1 base and the V segment lost 6 bases, leaving 3 bases of the junction unmatched. In DNA form, the CDR3 reads TGTGCCAGCAGCATACAGGGGTCCTACGAGCAGTACTTC. It translates to CASSIQGSYEQYF.

The V gene is TRBV7-9, the J gene TRBJ2-7, with D perhaps assigned TRBD1 or TRBD2 (5 bases each). V lost 2 bases to trimming and J lost 0 bases, with 11 bases between them. Germline V gives CDR1 SEHNR, CDR2 FQNEAQ (reference sequence). The CDR3 runs 15 residues. As DNA, the CDR3 is TGTGCCAGCAGCTTACGAGGGGATTACTCCTACGAGCAGTACTTC. Its protein is CASSLRGDYSYEQYF.

The chain links TRBV29-1 to TRBJ2-2; D gene uncertain. CDR3 size: 11 residues. Trimming took off 6 bases at V and 7 bases at J, with 9 bases between the two ends. The germline V gene has CDR1 SQVTM and CDR2 ANQGSEA. CDR3 protein: CSVETVGELFF. In DNA form, the CDR3 reads TGCAGCGTAGAAACAGTCGGGGAGCTGTTTTTT.

The gene calls are TRBV6-4 and TRBJ2-3; D unresolved. Germline-derived CDR1 and CDR2 are MRHNA and SNTAGT. The CDR3 length is 14 residues. Trimming left V 6 bases short and J 4 bases short, with 14 bases between. CDR3: CASREINTADTQYF. The CDR3 DNA sequence: TGTGCCAGCAGGGAGATTAACACGGCAGATACGCAGTATTTT.

V usage is TRBV5-1 and J usage is TRBJ2-7; tentative D call: TRBD2 (7 bases). The V gene's germline CDR1 is SGHRS and CDR2 YFSETQ. This CDR3 has 12 amino acids. Between the trimmed V and J ends, which lost 7 bases and 5 bases, there was a span of 13 bases. CDR3 sequence: CASQGGGNEQYF. The CDR3 DNA reads TGCGCCAGCCAAGGGGGGGGCAACGAGCAGTACTTC.

The V and J genes are TRBV19 and TRBJ2-1; 10 nucleotides match TRBD1. The CDR3 is 15 residues long. V lost 5 bases, J lost 5 bases, and 6 bases stayed unmatched. CDR1 and CDR2 (germline): LNHDA, SQIVND (reference sequence). As DNA, the CDR3 is TGTGCCAGTAGTCCCAGCGGACAGGGGGACAATGAGCAGTTCTTC. Residues: CASSPSGQGDNEQFF.

The chain recombines TRBV6-2 or TRBV6-3 with TRBJ2-1; the match to TRBD2 covers 12 bases. Germline lookup yields CDR1 MNHEY and CDR2 SVGEGT. The CDR3 loop spans 17 amino acids. V shed 2 bases, J shed 2 bases, and the junction held 4 bases outside the gene matches. CDR3 nucleotide sequence: TGTGCCAGCAGTTACCCTCTAGCGGGAGGGCCCTACAATGAGCAGTTCTTC. The encoded protein is CASSYPLAGGPYNEQFF.

The J gene is TRBJ1-2, the V gene TRBV6-1; D uncertain. V was trimmed by 1 base and J by 4 bases, leaving 4 bases between them. The germline gives CDR1 MNHNS, CDR2 SASEGT. CDR3 length: 12 amino acids. CDR3 nucleotides: TGTGCCAGCAGTGAAGATATCTATGGCTACACCTTC. It yields the protein CASSEDIYGYTF.

The gene calls are TRBV5-6 and TRBJ1-2; D gene unclear. V lost 5 bases and J 1 base, leaving 6 bases between the germline ends. CDR1 is SGHDT, CDR2 YYEEEE, per germline. This CDR3 is built from 12 residues. The CDR3 DNA follows: TGTGCCAGCAGTATTGATAACTATGGCTACACCTTC. As protein: CASSIDNYGYTF.

V usage is TRBV4-1 and J usage is TRBJ1-1, with D unclear. The germline gives CDR1 MGHRA, CDR2 YSYEKL. Trimming shortened V by 0 bases and J by 6 bases, and 11 bases separated the two germline ends. This CDR3 has 14 amino acids. The CDR3 sequence is CASSQDPLVPEAFF. The CDR3 coding sequence is TGCGCCAGCAGCCAAGATCCTCTAGTTCCTGAAGCTTTCTTT.

V usage is TRBV9 and J usage is TRBJ2-1, with 7 positions matching TRBD2. The germline V gene encodes CDR1 SGDLS and CDR2 YYNGEE. This CDR3 comprises 15 residues. The trim removed 0 bases at V and 3 bases at J, leaving 3 bases unmatched. DNA for the CDR3: TGTGCCAGCAGCGTAGGAGCGGGGAACTACAATGAGCAGTTCTTC. Protein product: CASSVGAGNYNEQFF.

J is TRBJ2-7 and V is TRBV9; TRBD2 is a possible D gene (5 bases). Looked up from germline, CDR1 is SGDLS and CDR2 is YYNGEE. The CDR3 has 14 residues. V was cut by 2 bases and J by 2 bases, with 11 bases left in between. The CDR3 reads CASSVGDVTYEQYF. Written as DNA, the CDR3 is TGTGCCAGCAGCGTCGGGGATGTGACCTACGAGCAGTACTTC.

V is TRBV23-1 and J is TRBJ1-2; no reliable D call. TRBV23-1 is recorded as an ORF, its role being uncertain. This CDR3 contains 13 residues. V was trimmed by 2 bases and J by 8 bases, leaving 12 bases between them. The CDR3 nucleotides read TGCGCCAGCAGTCAAGGGGTCCGGTGGGGCTACACCTTC. Its protein product is CASSQGVRWGYTF.